This T cell receptor beta chain was recorded in a study of esophageal squamous cell carcinoma under preoperative chemotherapy. This clonotype was observed many times. Antigen unknown. Time point noted: before preoperative PTX-NDP chemotherapy. Paclitaxel-nedaplatin chemotherapy was given to patients ahead of their surgery. TCRdb reanalysed the PCR reads using MiXCR and keeps one entry per CDR3 protein. The table includes just over 30,000 distinct CDR3 sequences, roughly half detected once. The study, taken as a whole, reports: After treatment, tumor-infiltrating lymphocytes seemed to come partly from incoming peripheral T cells, not only local changes. After chemotherapy, TCR diversity rose significantly in peripheral T cells but not in tumor-infiltrating lymphocytes.

The TCR originated in a human donor with esophageal squamous cell carcinoma. The donor label of this sample is uncertain. Sample acquisition took place from a patient given preoperative chemotherapy.

The CDR3 reads CASSSIQGASEKLFF. The CDR3 region has the DNA TGTGCCAGCAGCTCCATCCAGGGGGCTTCTGAAAAACTGTTTTTT. The chain recombines TRBV7-9 with TRBJ1-4; 8 nucleotides line up with TRBD1. Germline loops: CDR1 SEHNR, CDR2 FQNEAQ (reference sequence). V gave up 4 bases and J gave up 7 bases; unmatched junction bases: 8. The CDR3 has 15 amino acids. Looking up the rest from reference TRBV7-9 and TRBJ1-4 gives the full variable domain: DTGVSQNPRHKITKRGQNVTFRCDPISEHNRLYWYRQTLGQGPEFLTYFQNEAQLEKSRLLSDRFSAERPKGSFSTLEIQRTEQGDSAMYLCASSSIQGASEKLFFGSGTQLSVL.